A single sample gave rise to the 3 T cell receptor beta chains below, sequenced in a study of CD8 T cells in Susac syndrome. Random hexamers served to reverse transcribe roughly 0.45 to 1 ug RNA. TCRdb re-called the immunoSEQ multiplex PCR reads through MiXCR, storing one row per CDR3 protein. The repertoire holds about 89,000 distinct CDR3 sequences, with approximately 95% as singletons. The material sequenced was CD8+ T cells from PBMCs. Every receptor here comes from a human donor in good health.

This clonotype was counted between two and nine times. This chain joins TRBV19 and TRBJ1-5, with D tentatively TRBD1 (5 bases). The V gene lost 9 bases and the J gene lost 11 bases, with 17 bases spanning the gap. This CDR3 region has 12 residues. Germline lookup yields CDR1 LNHDA and CDR2 SQIVND (reference sequence). CDR3 DNA: TGTGCCAGCCGGGATCACGACAGTTCCCAGCATTTT. It encodes CASRDHDSSQHF.

The chain employs TRBV19 and TRBJ1-2, with 7 bases fitting TRBD1. Germline loops: CDR1 LNHDA, CDR2 SQIVND (reference sequence). The length of the CDR3 is 17 residues. Germline trimming cut 3 bases from V and 1 base from J; bases unmatched to any gene: 11. The CDR3 DNA sequence: TGTGCCAGTAGTATGCCGGGACAGTCCGACTATAACTATGGCTACACCTTC. Translation gives CASSMPGQSDYNYGYTF.

The genes are TRBV3-1 and TRBJ1-1; 7 bases are a match to TRBD1. Germline V gene sequence: CDR1 LGHDT, CDR2 YNNKEL (reference sequence). The CDR3 extends over 15 amino acids. With V trimmed by 2 bases and J by 4 bases, 7 bases remained unmatched. For the CDR3, the DNA is TGTGCCAGCAGCCAAACAAGGGGGCTCGGCACTGAAGCTTTCTTT. Translating gives CASSQTRGLGTEAFF. Drawing the rest from reference TRBV3-1 and TRBJ1-1, the complete variable domain is DTAVSQTPKYLVTQMGNDKSIKCEQNLGHDTMYWYKQDSKKFLKIMFSYNNKELIINETVPNRFSPKSPDKAHLNLHINSLELGDSAVYFCASSQTRGLGTEAFFGQGTRLTVV.